This T cell receptor (beta chain) was identified during a study of identical twins. Study outcomes and limitations: Models, which agreed with sharing between unrelated individuals, nonetheless underestimated the out-of-frame TCR alpha sharing seen in monozygotic twins. Fewer insertions marked abundant cord blood beta clonotypes; young adult naive trended weakly, memory not at all.

This clonotype was observed a handful of times. The antigen is not known. TCRdb fed the 5' RACE reads into MiXCR, producing one record per CDR3 protein. Of some 1,700,000 distinct CDR3 sequences listed, less than 35% are singletons. The donors were all healthy and Caucasian. The germline V gene has CDR1 MGHDK and CDR2 SYGVNS. The CDR3 is 15 amino acids. This chain joins TRBV25-1 and TRBJ2-4; D is undetermined. The end of the DNA fits TRBJ2-5 better, so the J call may be wrong. The origin of this receptor is a newborn girl in good health. Input material: cord blood. CDR3 residues: CASSESLRLGETQYF. Here the CDR3 DNA reads TGTGCCAGCAGTGAATCGTTGCGCCTCGGAGAGACCCAGTACTTC.